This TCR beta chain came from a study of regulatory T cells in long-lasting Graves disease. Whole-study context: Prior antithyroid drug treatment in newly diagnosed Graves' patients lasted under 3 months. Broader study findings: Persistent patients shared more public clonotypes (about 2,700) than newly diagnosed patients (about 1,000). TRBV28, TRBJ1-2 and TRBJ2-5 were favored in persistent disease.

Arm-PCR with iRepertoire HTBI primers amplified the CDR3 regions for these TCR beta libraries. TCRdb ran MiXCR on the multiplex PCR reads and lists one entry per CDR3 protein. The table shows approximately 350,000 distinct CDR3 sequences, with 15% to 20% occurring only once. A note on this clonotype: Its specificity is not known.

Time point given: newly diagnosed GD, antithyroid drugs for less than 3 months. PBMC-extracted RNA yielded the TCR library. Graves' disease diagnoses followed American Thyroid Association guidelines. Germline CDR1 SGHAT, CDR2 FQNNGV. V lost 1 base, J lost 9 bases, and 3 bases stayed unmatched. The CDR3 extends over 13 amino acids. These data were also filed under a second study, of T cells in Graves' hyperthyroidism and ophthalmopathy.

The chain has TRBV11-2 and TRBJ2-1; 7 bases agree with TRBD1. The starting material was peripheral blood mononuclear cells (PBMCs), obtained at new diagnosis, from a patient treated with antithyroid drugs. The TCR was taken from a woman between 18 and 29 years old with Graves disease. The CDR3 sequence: CASSLGQGFEQFF. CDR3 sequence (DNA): TGTGCCAGCAGCTTAGGACAGGGCTTTGAGCAGTTCTTC.